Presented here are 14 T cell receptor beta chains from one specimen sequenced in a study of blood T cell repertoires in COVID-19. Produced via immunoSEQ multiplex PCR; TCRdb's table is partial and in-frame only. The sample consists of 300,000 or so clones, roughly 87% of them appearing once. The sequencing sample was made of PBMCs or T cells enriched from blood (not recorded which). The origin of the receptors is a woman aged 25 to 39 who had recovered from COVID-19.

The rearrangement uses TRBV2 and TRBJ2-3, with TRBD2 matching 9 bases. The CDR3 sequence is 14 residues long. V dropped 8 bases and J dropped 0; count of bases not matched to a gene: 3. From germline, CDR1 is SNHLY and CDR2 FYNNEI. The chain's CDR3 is CASQAGGSTDTQYF. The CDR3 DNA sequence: TGTGCCAGCCAGGCGGGGGGGAGCACAGATACGCAGTATTTT.

Written as DNA, the CDR3 is TGTGCCAGCAGTTTCCCGGGGGGTTCCTACGAGCAGTACTTC. This encodes CASSFPGGSYEQYF. This chain connects TRBV28 to TRBJ2-7; TRBD2 matches at 7 bases. The germline V gene has CDR1 MDHEN and CDR2 SYDVKM. The CDR3 is 14 amino acids. V trimming: 3 bases; J trimming: 1 base; junction bases outside the gene matches: 3.

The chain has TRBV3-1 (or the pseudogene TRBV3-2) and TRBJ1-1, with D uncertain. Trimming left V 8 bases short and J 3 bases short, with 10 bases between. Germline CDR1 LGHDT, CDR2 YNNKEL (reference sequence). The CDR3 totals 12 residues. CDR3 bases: TGTGCCAGCTCCCTCGGGGACACTGAAGCTTTCTTT. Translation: CASSLGDTEAFF.

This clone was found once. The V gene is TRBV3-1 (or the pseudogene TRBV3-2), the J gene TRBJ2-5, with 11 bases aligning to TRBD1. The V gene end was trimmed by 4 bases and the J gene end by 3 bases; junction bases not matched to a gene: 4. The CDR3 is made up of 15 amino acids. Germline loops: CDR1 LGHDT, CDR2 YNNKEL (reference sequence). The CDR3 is CASSLRTGGEETQYF. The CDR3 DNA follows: TGTGCCAGCAGCCTTCGGACAGGGGGCGAAGAGACCCAGTACTTC.

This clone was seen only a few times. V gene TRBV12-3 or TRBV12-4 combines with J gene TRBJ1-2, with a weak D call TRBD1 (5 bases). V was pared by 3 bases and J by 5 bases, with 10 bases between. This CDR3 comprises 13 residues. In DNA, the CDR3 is TGTGCCAGCAGTTTCCGGGGGACTTATGGCTACACCTTC. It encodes CASSFRGTYGYTF.

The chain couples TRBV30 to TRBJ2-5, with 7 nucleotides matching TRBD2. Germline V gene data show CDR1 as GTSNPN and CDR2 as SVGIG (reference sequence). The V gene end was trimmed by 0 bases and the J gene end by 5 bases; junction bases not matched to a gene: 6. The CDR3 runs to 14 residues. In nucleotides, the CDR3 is TGTGCCTGGAGTGTAGGGCACGGGGGGGAGACCCAGTACTTC. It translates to CAWSVGHGGETQYF.

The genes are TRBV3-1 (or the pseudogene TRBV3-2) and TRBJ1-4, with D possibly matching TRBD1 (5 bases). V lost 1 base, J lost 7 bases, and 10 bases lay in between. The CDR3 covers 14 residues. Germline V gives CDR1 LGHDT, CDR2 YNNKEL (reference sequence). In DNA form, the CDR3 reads TGTGCCAGCAGCCAAGGGGGCAGGAGTGAAAAACTGTTTTTT. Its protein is CASSQGGRSEKLFF.

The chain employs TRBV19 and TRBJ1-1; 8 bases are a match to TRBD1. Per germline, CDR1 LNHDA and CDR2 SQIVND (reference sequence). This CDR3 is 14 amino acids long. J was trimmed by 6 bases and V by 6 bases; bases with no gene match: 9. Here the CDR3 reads CASSRTGLKAEAFF. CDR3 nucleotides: TGTGCCAGTAGCAGGACAGGGTTGAAGGCTGAAGCTTTCTTT.

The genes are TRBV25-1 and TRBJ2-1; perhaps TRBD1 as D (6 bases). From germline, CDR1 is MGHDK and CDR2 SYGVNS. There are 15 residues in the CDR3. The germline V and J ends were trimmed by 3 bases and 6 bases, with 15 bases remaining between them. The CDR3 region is CASSDAGAYSNEQFF. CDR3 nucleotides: TGTGCCAGCAGTGACGCAGGGGCCTATTCCAATGAGCAGTTCTTC.

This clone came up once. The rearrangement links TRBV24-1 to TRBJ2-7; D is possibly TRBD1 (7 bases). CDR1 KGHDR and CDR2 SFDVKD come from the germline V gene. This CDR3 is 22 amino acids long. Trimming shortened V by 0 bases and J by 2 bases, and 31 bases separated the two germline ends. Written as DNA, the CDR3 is TGTGCCACCAGTGATTTGGACCAACTCCGGACAGGCCCAGGAGGGGGAACCTACGAGCAGTACTTC. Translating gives CATSDLDQLRTGPGGGTYEQYF.

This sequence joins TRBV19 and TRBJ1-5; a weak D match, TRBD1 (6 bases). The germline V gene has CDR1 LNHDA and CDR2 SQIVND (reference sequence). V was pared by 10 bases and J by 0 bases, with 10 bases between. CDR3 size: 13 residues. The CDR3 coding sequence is TGTGCCACCCAGGGGCTTAGCAATCAGCCCCAGCATTTT. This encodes CATQGLSNQPQHF.

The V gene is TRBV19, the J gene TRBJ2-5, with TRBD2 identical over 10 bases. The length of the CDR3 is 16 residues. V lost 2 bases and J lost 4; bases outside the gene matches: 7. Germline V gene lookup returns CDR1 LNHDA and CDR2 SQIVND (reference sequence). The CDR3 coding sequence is TGTGCCAGTAGTATACGTAGCGGGGGGACCCGAGAGACCCAGTACTTC. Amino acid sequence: CASSIRSGGTRETQYF.

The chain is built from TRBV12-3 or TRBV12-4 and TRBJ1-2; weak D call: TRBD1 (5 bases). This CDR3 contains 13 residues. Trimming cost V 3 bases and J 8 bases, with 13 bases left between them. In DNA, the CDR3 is TGTGCCAGCAGTTTCAGGGATTTGAGAGGCTACACCTTC. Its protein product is CASSFRDLRGYTF.

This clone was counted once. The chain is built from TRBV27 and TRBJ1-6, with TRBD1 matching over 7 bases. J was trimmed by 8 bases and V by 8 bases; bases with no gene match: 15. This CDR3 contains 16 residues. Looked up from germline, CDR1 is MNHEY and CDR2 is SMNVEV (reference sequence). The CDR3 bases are TGTGCCAGCCGGGCTTTAATTGGCAGGGGGGATTCACCCCTCCACTTT. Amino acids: CASRALIGRGDSPLHF.